This section outlines one TCR beta chain sequence together with its context. Germline trimming cut 3 bases from V and 9 bases from J; bases unmatched to any gene: 3. This CDR3 comprises 13 residues. Germline loops: CDR1 KGHSH, CDR2 LQKENI. The data were produced by immunoSEQ multiplex PCR, yet TCRdb's version contains in-frame clones alone and is incomplete. The sample includes about 180,000 clones, about 85% of them seen just once. This specimen belongs to a study of blood T cell repertoires in COVID-19. This chain uses TRBV18 with TRBJ1-4; 8 nucleotides match TRBD1. The sequenced sample was peripheral blood. This receptor was identified in a man aged 80 or over with COVID-19, enrolled during active disease. CDR3 coding DNA: TGTGCCAGCTCACCGAGGGACAGGCAAAAACTGTTTTTT. Its protein product is CASSPRDRQKLFF.